These 19 T cell receptor beta chains came from one sample sequenced in a study of T cell repertoires in cytomegalovirus infection. TCRdb re-called the reads with MiXCR, one entry per CDR3 protein. The sample yields around 110,000 distinct CDR3 sequences, about a tenth seen once. These receptors are not linked to any known antigen. The sample taken for sequencing was PBMCs, sequenced either directly or after in vitro stimulation (not recorded which). These receptors were taken from a human donor in good health (CMV status not recorded). Some clones in this sample may be carry-over from other donors' samples.

In its sample, this clonotype was seen many times. This chain joins TRBV7-2 and TRBJ2-2; D call uncertain. V lost 5 bases, J lost 7 bases, and 11 bases lay in between. CDR3 length: 13 amino acids. CDR1 is SGHTA and CDR2 is FQGNSA in the germline V gene. The CDR3: CASSPVGGGELFF. The CDR3, as DNA: TGTGCCAGCAGCCCCGTGGGTGGCGGGGAGCTGTTTTTT.

The chain combines TRBV6-2 or TRBV6-3 with TRBJ2-1, with no clear D. Trimming took off 4 bases at V and 5 bases at J, with 9 bases between the two ends. The CDR3 sequence is 13 residues long. Germline V gene sequence: CDR1 MNHEY, CDR2 SVGEGT. The CDR3 spells CASSFGSNNEQFF. In DNA form, the CDR3 reads TGTGCCAGCAGTTTCGGGTCGAACAATGAGCAGTTCTTC.

This clonotype was counted at least ten times. J is TRBJ2-5 and V is TRBV7-2, with no clear D. This CDR3 comprises 15 residues. The V gene lost 4 bases and the J gene lost 5 bases, with 17 bases spanning the gap. CDR1 and CDR2 from the germline V gene are SGHTA and FQGNSA. CDR3 sequence: CASSSPFVARETQYF. The CDR3, as DNA: TGTGCCAGCAGCTCCCCTTTCGTGGCCCGGGAGACCCAGTACTTC.

This clonotype was observed a few times. The CDR3 sequence is CASTNLRDTEAFF. The CDR3 DNA reads TGTGCCAGCACTAACCTCAGGGACACTGAAGCTTTCTTT. This chain links TRBV6-5 with TRBJ1-1; possibly TRBD1 for D (5 bases). This CDR3 is 13 amino acids long. V was shortened by 7 bases and J by 3 bases, with 12 bases between the two germline ends. CDR1 is MNHEY and CDR2 is SVGAGI in the germline V gene.

This chain connects TRBV5-1 to TRBJ2-3, with D possibly being TRBD2 (7 bases). V was pared by 0 bases and J by 5 bases, with 13 bases between. Germline V gene data show CDR1 as SGHRS and CDR2 as YFSETQ. The CDR3 has 15 residues. CDR3 in amino acids: CASSLAGGAKDTQYF. CDR3 sequence (DNA): TGCGCCAGCAGCTTGGCGGGGGGCGCGAAAGATACGCAGTATTTT.

As regards this clonotype: A much larger clone lies one base from this, so it may be a read error. The chain combines TRBV3-1 with TRBJ2-7, with D perhaps TRBD1 or TRBD2 (6 bases each). This CDR3 contains 16 residues. V gave up 3 bases and J gave up 4 bases, with 19 bases separating them. CDR1 and CDR2 from the germline V gene are LGHDT and YNNKEL (reference sequence). CDR3 coding DNA: TGTGCCAGCAGCCAGGGGGCCGGGACTGGCGGTTACGAGCAGTACGTC. Its translation is CASSQGAGTGGYEQYV.

Comments on this clonotype: Compared with germline, one end of the junction differs, possibly owing to a read error. The chain is built from TRBV12-3 or TRBV12-4 and TRBJ2-1; the D is unclear. This CDR3 is 13 amino acids long. The CDR3 region has the DNA TGTGCCAACAGTAAGCTATCCTACAATGAGCAGTTCTTC. Translated, it gives CANSKLSYNEQFF.

This clonotype was found many times. V usage is TRBV5-1 and J usage is TRBJ2-5; 11 bases line up with TRBD1. Trimming cost V 4 bases and J 2 bases; bases outside gene matches: 4. This CDR3 contains 15 residues. Germline CDR1 SGHRS, CDR2 YFSETQ. CDR3 in DNA: TGCGCCAGCAGCGGAGGACAGGGGGCACAAGAGACCCAGTACTTC. As protein: CASSGGQGAQETQYF. The variable domain in full, with the rest retrieved from reference TRBV5-1 and TRBJ2-5, is KAGVTQTPRYLIKTRGQQVTLSCSPISGHRSVSWYQQTPGQGLQFLFEYFSETQRNKGNFPGRFSGRQFSNSRSEMNVSTLELGDSALYLCASSGGQGAQETQYFGPGTRLLVL.

This chain uses TRBV28 with TRBJ1-6; D not resolved. The CDR3 contains 13 residues. Germline CDR1 and CDR2: MDHEN and SYDVKM. Trimming took off 8 bases at V and 5 bases at J, with 10 bases between the two ends. The CDR3 region has the DNA TGTGCCAGCGCAAACGTCAATAATTCACCCCTCCACTTT. Translating it yields CASANVNNSPLHF.

This clonotype was observed many times. The chain couples TRBV11-3 to TRBJ2-1, with TRBD2 matching 7 bases. The germline CDR1 and CDR2 sequences are SGHNT and YENEEA. V shed 0 bases and J 8 bases; nucleotides not matched to a gene: 19. The CDR3 totals 19 residues. CDR3 protein: CASSLDLSAAGRSRYEQFF. CDR3 nucleotides: TGTGCCAGCAGCTTAGATTTATCCGCAGCGGGAAGATCTCGCTATGAGCAGTTCTTC.

At least ten counts were recorded for this clonotype. The chain carries TRBV7-8 and TRBJ2-3; a weak D match, TRBD2 (5 bases). The germline CDR1 and CDR2 sequences are SGHVS and FQNEAQ. The CDR3 runs 17 residues. V lost 5 bases to trimming and J lost 0 bases, with 18 bases between them. The CDR3 loop reads CASSEASYKTSTDTQYF. In DNA form, the CDR3 reads TGTGCCAGCAGCGAGGCTAGCTACAAAACTAGCACAGATACGCAGTATTTT.

This clonotype was seen only a few times. The chain uses TRBV20-1 and TRBJ1-5, with 9 positions matching TRBD1. The CDR3 is 14 residues long. CDR1 is DFQATT, CDR2 SNEGSKA, per germline (reference sequence). The junction had 2 bases not matched to a gene; V was cut back by 5 bases and J by 0 bases. CDR3 sequence: CSAEQGASNQPQHF. The CDR3 region has the DNA TGCAGTGCTGAACAGGGGGCTAGCAATCAGCCCCAGCATTTT.

This clonotype came up many times. This chain uses TRBV7-2 with TRBJ1-5; TRBD1 aligns across 8 bases. With V trimmed by 5 bases and J by 7 bases, 10 bases remained unmatched. Germline V CDR1 and CDR2: SGHTA, FQGNSA. This CDR3 region has 15 residues. CDR3 protein: CASSAGDRRGQPQHF. CDR3 DNA sequence: TGTGCCAGCAGCGCGGGGGACAGGAGAGGGCAGCCCCAGCATTTT.

This clonotype was recorded many times. The chain links TRBV28 to TRBJ2-1; D is unclear. The V end was cut by 8 bases, the J end by 1 base, with 9 bases between. This CDR3 has 13 residues. The germline gives CDR1 MDHEN, CDR2 SYDVKM. The CDR3 DNA reads as TGTGCCAGCGGCCAGGAGTCCTACAATGAGCAGTTCTTC. Amino acid sequence: CASGQESYNEQFF.

Ten or more counts support this clonotype. The V call is TRBV5-4, the J call TRBJ2-3; 9 nucleotides match TRBD2. This CDR3 contains 15 residues. From germline, CDR1 is SGHNT and CDR2 YYREEE (reference sequence). V was clipped by 0 bases and J by 5 bases; unmatched bases: 4. The CDR3 DNA is TGTGCCAGCAGCTTGGCCGGGACTAGCTTAGATACGCAGTATTTT. Protein product: CASSLAGTSLDTQYF. The variable domain in full, with the rest retrieved from reference TRBV5-4 and TRBJ2-3, is ETGVTQSPTHLIKTRGQQVTLRCSSQSGHNTVSWYQQALGQGPQFIFQYYREEENGRGNFPPRFSGLQFPNYSSELNVNALELDDSALYLCASSLAGTSLDTQYFGPGTRLTVL.

This clonotype was seen at least ten times. Compared with germline, one end of the junction differs, possibly owing to a read error. The genes are TRBV7-2 and TRBJ2-2; 7 positions match TRBD2. Germline assignment: CDR1 SGHTA and CDR2 FQGNSA. This CDR3 has 13 residues. As DNA, the CDR3 is TGTGCCAGCAGCCAAAGTGCCCCGGGGGGGCTGTTTTTT. Protein sequence: CASSQSAPGGLFF.

The chain recombines TRBV7-2 with TRBJ1-4, with D tentatively TRBD1 (6 bases). CDR3 length: 14 residues. Trimming removed 1 base from V and 5 bases from J, with 8 bases in between. The germline V gene encodes CDR1 SGHTA and CDR2 FQGNSA. CDR3 in amino acids: CASSLDRDNEKLFF. The CDR3 region has the DNA TGTGCCAGCAGCTTAGACAGGGACAATGAAAAACTGTTTTTT.

Notes on this clonotype: Mismatch with germline at one junction end may stem from a read error. CDR3 region: CTSSYLGQGAAGELFF. Written as DNA, the CDR3 is TGTACCAGCAGTTACCTGGGACAGGGGGCAGCCGGGGAGCTGTTTTTT. The rearrangement joins TRBV6-2 or TRBV6-3 to TRBJ2-2; 12 positions agree with TRBD1. The CDR3 runs 16 residues. CDR1 and CDR2 (germline): MNHEY, SVGEGT.

This clonotype was detected many times. This chain joins TRBV12-3 or TRBV12-4 and TRBJ2-3, with 10 positions matching TRBD2. The trim removed 6 bases at V and 4 bases at J, leaving 4 bases unmatched. The CDR3 extends over 14 amino acids. The CDR3 DNA is TGTGCCAGCAGAATAGCGGGAGGTTCAGATACGCAGTATTTT. Its protein is CASRIAGGSDTQYF.